A single TCR beta chain is shown here with its context. The data were obtained in a study of blood T cell repertoires in COVID-19. Across the whole study: Collection of acute and convalescent COVID-19 samples took place in the United States, Italy and Spain. In each case, the material was cDNA or gDNA derived from T cells, B-cell-depleted T cells, or PBMCs.

As originally analysed: Reference gene primer amplification gave estimated nucleated cell counts. Using immunoSEQ multiplex PCR, the repertoire was profiled, and TCRdb retains in-frame clones only, with some absent. The D gene and trimming were derived from the DNA, and the V and J assignments and clone size from that table. The data contain around 150,000 clones, approximately 78% of them singletons. The V end was cut by 4 bases, the J end by 1 base, with 8 bases between. Germline CDR1 and CDR2: SGHDN and FVKESK. The CDR3 runs 14 residues. The sequence came from a human donor in a cohort sampled during active COVID-19. J is TRBJ1-3 and V is TRBV14; D might be TRBD1 (5 bases). The sample taken for sequencing was peripheral blood. The CDR3 DNA sequence: TGTGCCAGCAGCCCCCGGGGGTCTGGAAACACCATATATTTT. This codes for CASSPRGSGNTIYF.